The text below deals with one T cell receptor (beta chain). Its antigen remains unknown. The data belong to a study of cytomegalovirus exposure and HLA in healthy donors. Across the whole study: Assignment to the Caucasian-associated ancestry cluster applied to about 80% of the approximately 370 genotyped donors. Study-wide results and caveats: Both high specificity and high sensitivity reportedly marked the classifier's diagnosis of cytomegalovirus status. Specific recognition of CMV antigens was confirmed in vitro for a few chains (all CMV-associated).

Use of 60 Vbeta and 13 Jbeta primers characterized the PCR. Some clones are missing from TCRdb's copy, which holds only in-frame ones; the method was immunoSEQ multiplex PCR. The profile covers about 110,000 clones, with 10% to 15% appearing a single time and more than 15% taken by the ten largest. Trimming stripped 1 base from V and 4 bases from J, with 14 bases between. This CDR3 has 16 residues. From germline, CDR1 is SGHTA and CDR2 FQGNSA. This TCR was sampled from a middle-aged man in good health and CMV-seropositive. Sequencing input: PBMCs. The chain couples TRBV7-2 to TRBJ1-3; D is undetermined. CDR3 region: CASSLGRLAAGNTIYF. The CDR3 region has the DNA TGTGCCAGCAGCTTAGGTCGGTTGGCAGCGGGAAACACCATATATTTT.